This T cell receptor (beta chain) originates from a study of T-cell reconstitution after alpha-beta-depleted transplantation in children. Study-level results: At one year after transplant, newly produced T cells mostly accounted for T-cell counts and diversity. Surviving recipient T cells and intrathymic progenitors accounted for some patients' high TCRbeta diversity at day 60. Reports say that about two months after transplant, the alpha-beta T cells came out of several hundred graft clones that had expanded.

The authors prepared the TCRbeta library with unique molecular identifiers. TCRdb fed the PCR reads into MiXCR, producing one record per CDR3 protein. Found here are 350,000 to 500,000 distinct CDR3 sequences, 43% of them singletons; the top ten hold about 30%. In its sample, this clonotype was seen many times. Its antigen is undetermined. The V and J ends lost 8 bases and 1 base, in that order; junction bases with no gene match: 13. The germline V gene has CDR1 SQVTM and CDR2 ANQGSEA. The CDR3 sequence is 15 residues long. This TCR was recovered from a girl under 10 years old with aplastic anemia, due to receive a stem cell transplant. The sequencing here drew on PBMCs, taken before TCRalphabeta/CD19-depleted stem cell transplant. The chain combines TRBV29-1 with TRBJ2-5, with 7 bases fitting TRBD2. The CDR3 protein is CSLRVSGTRQETQYF. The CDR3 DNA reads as TGCAGCCTCAGGGTCAGCGGGACTCGCCAAGAGACCCAGTACTTC. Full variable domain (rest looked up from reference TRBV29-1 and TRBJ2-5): SAVISQKPSRDICQRGTSLTIQCQVDSQVTMMFWYRQQPGQSLTLIATANQGSEATYESGFVIDKFPISRPNLTFSTLTVSNMSPEDSSIYLCSLRVSGTRQETQYFGPGTRLLVL.